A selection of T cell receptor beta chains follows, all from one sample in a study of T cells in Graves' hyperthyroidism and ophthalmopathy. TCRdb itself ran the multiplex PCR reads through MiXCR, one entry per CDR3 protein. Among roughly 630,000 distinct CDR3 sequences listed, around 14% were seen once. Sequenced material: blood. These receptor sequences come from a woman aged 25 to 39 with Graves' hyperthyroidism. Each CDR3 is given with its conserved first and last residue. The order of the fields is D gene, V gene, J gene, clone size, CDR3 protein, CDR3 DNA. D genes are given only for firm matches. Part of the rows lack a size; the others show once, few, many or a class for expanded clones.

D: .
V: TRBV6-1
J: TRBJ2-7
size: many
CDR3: CASSYEKGYEQYF
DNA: TGTGCCAGCAGTTATGAGAAGGGGTACGAGCAGTACTTC

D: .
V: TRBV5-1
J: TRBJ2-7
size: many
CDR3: CASSLETGHGYEQYF
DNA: TGCGCCAGCAGCTTGGAAACGGGACACGGCTACGAGCAGTACTTC

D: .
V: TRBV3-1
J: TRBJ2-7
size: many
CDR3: CASSQASEQYF
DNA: TGTGCCAGCAGCCAAGCGTCTGAGCAGTACTTC

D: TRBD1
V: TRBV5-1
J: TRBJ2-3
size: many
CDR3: CASSPGTGDVDTQYF
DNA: TGCGCCAGCAGCCCAGGGACAGGGGATGTTGATACGCAGTATTTT

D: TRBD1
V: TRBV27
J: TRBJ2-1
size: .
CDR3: CASSQDRGRWFF
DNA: TGTGCCAGCAGTCAGGACAGGGGGCGGTGGTTCTTC

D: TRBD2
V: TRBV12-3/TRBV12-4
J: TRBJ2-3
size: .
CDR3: CASSPPILTSGQYTDTQYF
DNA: TGTGCCAGCTCACCACCAATTCTGACTAGCGGACAATACACAGATACGCAGTATTTT

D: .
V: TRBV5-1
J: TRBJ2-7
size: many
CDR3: CASSLATHYEQYF
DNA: TGCGCCAGCAGCTTGGCTACCCACTACGAGCAGTACTTC

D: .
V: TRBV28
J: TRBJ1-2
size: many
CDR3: CASRSSRRVHSGYTF
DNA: TGTGCCAGCCGCAGCTCACGCCGGGTCCATTCTGGCTACACCTTC

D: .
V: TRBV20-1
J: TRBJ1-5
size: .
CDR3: CSAREFGQGWNQPQHF
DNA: TGCAGTGCTAGAGAATTCGGGCAGGGATGGAATCAGCCCCAGCATTTT

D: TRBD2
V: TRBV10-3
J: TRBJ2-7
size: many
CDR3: CAISESVLAGDNEQYF
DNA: TGTGCCATCAGTGAGTCGGTACTAGCGGGAGATAACGAGCAGTACTTC

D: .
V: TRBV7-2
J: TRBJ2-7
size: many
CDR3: CASSPYLGEQYF
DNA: TGTGCCAGCAGCCCGTACCTAGGCGAGCAGTACTTC

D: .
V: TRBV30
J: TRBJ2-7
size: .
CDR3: CAWSPPGGGYEQYF
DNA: TGTGCCTGGAGTCCCCCGGGGGGCGGTTACGAGCAGTACTTC

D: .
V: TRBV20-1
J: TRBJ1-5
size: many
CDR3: CSATPSQGRSNQPQHF
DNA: TGCAGTGCTACCCCTTCACAGGGTCGGAGCAATCAGCCCCAGCATTTT

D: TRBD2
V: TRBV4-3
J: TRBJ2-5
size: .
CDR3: CASSQEISSGTLRAETQYF
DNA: TGCGCCAGCAGCCAAGAAATCAGTAGCGGGACCCTCAGGGCGGAGACCCAGTACTTC

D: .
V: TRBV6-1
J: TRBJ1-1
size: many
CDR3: CASSESFGGPTEAFF
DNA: TGTGCCAGCAGTGAAAGTTTTGGGGGGCCTACTGAAGCTTTCTTT

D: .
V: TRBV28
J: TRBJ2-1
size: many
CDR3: CASSSGSPTPNEQFF
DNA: TGTGCCAGCAGCTCAGGGTCCCCCACCCCCAATGAGCAGTTCTTC

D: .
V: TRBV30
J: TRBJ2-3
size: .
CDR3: CAWSVRKSPAADTQYF
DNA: TGTGCCTGGAGTGTGAGAAAAAGCCCTGCGGCAGATACGCAGTATTTT

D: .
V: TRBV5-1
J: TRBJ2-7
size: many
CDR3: CASSPDPPGGHEQYF
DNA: TGCGCCAGCAGCCCGGACCCCCCCGGCGGCCACGAGCAGTACTTC

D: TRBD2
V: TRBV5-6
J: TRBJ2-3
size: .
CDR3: CASSLEASGSWGTDTQYF
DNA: TGTGCCAGCAGCTTGGAGGCTAGCGGGAGTTGGGGCACAGATACGCAGTATTTT

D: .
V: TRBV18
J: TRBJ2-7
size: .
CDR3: CASSPYSGDTLHEQYF
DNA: TGTGCCAGCTCACCATATTCGGGGGACACCCTCCACGAGCAGTACTTC

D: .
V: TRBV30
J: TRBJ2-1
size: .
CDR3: CAWTRGGNEQFF
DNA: TGTGCCTGGACCAGGGGGGGCAATGAGCAGTTCTTC

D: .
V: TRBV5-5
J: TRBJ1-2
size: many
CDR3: CASNQPFGRQTYGYTF
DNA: TGTGCCAGCAATCAGCCGTTTGGTCGGCAGACCTATGGCTACACCTTC